Sequencing of this T cell receptor beta chain was carried out in a study of shared clonotypes between healthy human individuals. Study background: CD4 naive and CD4 memory each took three plates per donor, while CD8 naive took two and CD8 memory one. Study-wide points: Around 5% of naive CD4 clonotypes were common to a few donors.

In the case of this clone: The antigen is undetermined.

The CDR3 is 15 residues long. CDR1 and CDR2 (germline): MDHEN, SYDVKM. V was pared by 2 bases and J by 0 bases, with 8 bases between. All donors were healthy HIV-negative adults lacking recent acute infections or vaccinations. Across several immunoSEQ plates, the genomic DNA of each subset was split evenly. The table came from immunoSEQ multiplex PCR; TCRdb's copy has only in-frame clones and leaves some out. The sample lists 2 million to 2.5 million clones; over 85% were seen once. Sequencing used naive CD4+ T cells from PBMCs. Stated subset: CD45RA+ positively selected. V gene TRBV28 combines with J gene TRBJ2-4; D call uncertain. The TCR comes from a man younger than 35 in good health. Some clones in this sample may be carry-over from other donors' samples. In DNA form, the CDR3 reads TGTGCCAGCAGTTTAAGACCCTTAGCCAAAAACATTCAGTACTTC. It translates to CASSLRPLAKNIQYF.